Detailed here is one T cell receptor beta chain. Its antigen is as yet unknown. The study ran its PCR with 60 Vbeta and 13 Jbeta primers. Sequencing was performed with immunoSEQ multiplex PCR; in TCRdb, only in-frame clones are kept and a portion is missing. The sample consists of more than 95,000 clones, around 84% of them appearing once. The data originate from a study of cytomegalovirus exposure and HLA in healthy donors. Study-level background: HLA-typed donors were the source of approximately 86 million unique TCRs held in an early data release. Findings and caveats of the study: Sequencing had likely introduced a cluster of highly shared sequence variants as an artifact.

The V and J ends lost 0 bases and 2 bases respectively, with 4 bases between them. Germline V gene sequence: CDR1 SGDLS, CDR2 YYNGEE. CDR3 length: 13 residues. The sequence was collected from a man between 18 and 35 years old in good health and CMV-seronegative. Sequencing input: PBMCs. This rearrangement joins TRBV9 to TRBJ2-3; the D is unclear. In DNA, the CDR3 is TGTGCCAGCAGCGTAGATCTCACAGATACGCAGTATTTT. This sequence encodes CASSVDLTDTQYF.